The 20 T cell receptor beta chains below were found in one sample sequenced in a study of identical twins. TCRdb reprocessed the 5' RACE reads via MiXCR and lists one record per CDR3 protein. The sample has approximately 220,000 distinct CDR3 sequences, approximately 9% seen once. The specimen was memory (CD45RO+) T cells sorted from blood. The receptors originated from a woman younger than 35 in good health.

This rearrangement joins TRBV20-1 to TRBJ2-3, with 10 positions matching TRBD2. Germline V gene lookup returns CDR1 DFQATT and CDR2 SNEGSKA (reference sequence). CDR3 length: 16 amino acids. V was pared by 6 bases and J by 2 bases, with 11 bases of the junction left unmatched. The CDR3 coding sequence is TGCAGTGCCCGTGGACTAGCGGAGCTAACCACAGATACGCAGTATTTT. Residues: CSARGLAELTTDTQYF.

The chain joins TRBV20-1 to TRBJ2-5; the D gene is possibly TRBD1 (5 bases). The germline CDR1 and CDR2 sequences are DFQATT and SNEGSKA (reference sequence). Trimming removed 2 bases from V and 3 bases from J, with 13 bases in between. This CDR3 is 14 amino acids long. The CDR3 sequence is CSARIPTVKETQYF. The CDR3 nucleotides read TGCAGTGCTAGAATCCCGACAGTGAAAGAGACCCAGTACTTC.

Many counts were recorded for this clonotype. The rearrangement uses TRBV7-9 and TRBJ1-1; a possible D gene is TRBD1 (6 bases). Germline values: CDR1 SEHNR, CDR2 FQNEAQ (reference sequence). The CDR3 is 13 residues long. The V end lost 5 bases, the J end lost 1 base, and 8 bases lay between the germline ends. The CDR3 coding sequence is TGTGCCAGCAGCGCACAGGGGAACACTGAAGCTTTCTTT. The encoded protein is CASSAQGNTEAFF.

At least ten counts were recorded for this clonotype. The chain carries TRBV7-9 and TRBJ1-2; D ambiguous. Germline lookup yields CDR1 SEHNR and CDR2 FQNEAQ (reference sequence). This CDR3 is 14 amino acids long. Between the trimmed V and J ends, which lost 1 base and 3 bases, there was a span of 9 bases. The CDR3 spells CASSLGSQDYGYTF. CDR3 sequence (DNA): TGTGCCAGCAGCTTAGGGAGCCAAGACTATGGCTACACCTTC.

This clonotype was counted many times. The J gene is TRBJ2-5, the V gene TRBV20-1; D is perhaps TRBD1 (6 bases). The CDR3 contains 13 residues. Germline V gives CDR1 DFQATT, CDR2 SNEGSKA (reference sequence). The V end was cut by 4 bases, the J end by 1 base, with 10 bases between. The DNA for the CDR3 is TGCAGTGCTACCGGGACAACCCAAGAGACCCAGTACTTC. This codes for CSATGTTQETQYF.

The genes are TRBV20-1 and TRBJ2-5; D perhaps matches TRBD1 (6 bases). CDR3 length equals 14 residues. Germline V gene data show CDR1 as DFQATT and CDR2 as SNEGSKA (reference sequence). V was pared by 5 bases and J by 0 bases, with 13 bases between. The CDR3 nucleotides are TGCAGTGCTGCCCACGGGACATACCAAGAGACCCAGTACTTC. Its translation: CSAAHGTYQETQYF.

The chain recombines TRBV20-1 with TRBJ2-7; 8 bases map to TRBD2. The CDR3 consists of 14 residues. V shed 6 bases and J 0 bases; nucleotides not matched to a gene: 7. Germline V gene data show CDR1 as DFQATT and CDR2 as SNEGSKA (reference sequence). This CDR3 is CSAPSLAGSYEQYF. In nucleotides, the CDR3 is TGCAGTGCCCCCTCGCTAGCGGGCTCCTACGAGCAGTACTTC.

In its sample, this clonotype was seen many times. This CDR3 reads CASSPWTGNTEAFF. CDR3 sequence (DNA): TGCGCCAGCAGCCCCTGGACAGGGAACACTGAAGCTTTCTTT. J is TRBJ1-1 and V is TRBV5-1; TRBD1 matches at 7 bases. The CDR3 extends over 14 amino acids. Per the germline V gene, CDR1 is SGHRS and CDR2 is YFSETQ. V lost 4 bases to trimming and J lost 1 base; unmatched junction nucleotides: 4.

V and J are TRBV20-1 and TRBJ2-1; no firm D call. The CDR3 runs to 15 residues. Deletions cut 2 bases from V and 4 bases from J, with 15 bases between. Per the germline V gene, CDR1 is DFQATT and CDR2 is SNEGSKA (reference sequence). CDR3 sequence (DNA): TGCAGTGCTAGATCGGCCCTGATAACTTACAATGAGCAGTTCTTC. Translated: CSARSALITYNEQFF.

Only a few counts were recorded for this clonotype. This chain links TRBV3-1 with TRBJ1-1, with TRBD1 matching 8 bases. The CDR3 covers 15 residues. CDR1 is LGHDT, CDR2 YNNKEL, per germline (reference sequence). J lost 4 bases, V lost 4 bases, and 8 bases had no gene match. Written as DNA, the CDR3 is TGTGCCAGCAGCCCAGACAGGGGCGAGGGCACTGAAGCTTTCTTT. Translated: CASSPDRGEGTEAFF.

V gene TRBV5-1 combines with J gene TRBJ1-1; possible D gene TRBD1, 5 bases. Germline-derived CDR1 and CDR2 are SGHRS and YFSETQ. V shed 7 bases and J shed 4 bases, with 14 bases lying between them. This CDR3 comprises 13 residues. The CDR3 reads CASRGGEGTEAFF. CDR3 nucleotides: TGCGCCAGCCGGGGGGGGGAAGGCACTGAAGCTTTCTTT.

This chain connects TRBV7-2 to TRBJ2-3; TRBD2 aligns across 13 bases. Unmatched junction bases numbered 3, after V lost 1 base and J lost 5 bases. CDR3 length: 16 amino acids. Germline V gene data show CDR1 as SGHTA and CDR2 as FQGNSA. This CDR3 is CASSLELAGGIDTQYF. The DNA for the CDR3 is TGTGCCAGCAGCTTAGAACTAGCGGGAGGGATAGATACGCAGTATTTT.

The rearrangement joins TRBV20-1 to TRBJ2-2, with D perhaps TRBD2 (6 bases). Germline V lookup: CDR1 DFQATT, CDR2 SNEGSKA (reference sequence). V was pared by 1 base and J by 2 bases, with 11 bases between. The CDR3 has 15 residues. The CDR3 loop reads CSARAWGGNTGELFF. The CDR3 nucleotides read TGCAGTGCTAGAGCCTGGGGAGGCAACACCGGGGAGCTGTTTTTT.

The CDR3: CASSVRGDWTNEKLFF. The CDR3 bases are TGTGCCAGCAGCGTACGGGGGGATTGGACTAATGAAAAACTGTTTTTT. V is TRBV9 and J is TRBJ1-4, with D perhaps TRBD1 (5 bases). The V and J ends lost 1 base and 2 bases respectively, with 12 bases between them. The germline CDR1 and CDR2 sequences are SGDLS and YYNGEE. This CDR3 is built from 16 residues. The full variable domain, rest sourced from reference TRBV9 and TRBJ1-4, is DSGVTQTPKHLITATGQRVTLRCSPRSGDLSVYWYQQSLDQGLQFLIQYYNGEERAKGNILERFSAQQFPDLHSELNLSSLELGDSALYFCASSVRGDWTNEKLFFGSGTQLSVL.

The rearrangement joins TRBV12-3 or TRBV12-4 to TRBJ2-3; 7 nucleotides agree with TRBD1. The CDR3 spans 14 residues. Trimming at V came to 5 bases and at J to 2 bases, leaving 4 bases not matched to a gene. DNA for the CDR3: TGTGCCAGCAGTCCCCAGGGGGTCACAGATACGCAGTATTTT. Translation: CASSPQGVTDTQYF.

This clonotype was seen repeatedly, ten times or more. The CDR3, as DNA: TGTGCCAGCAGCTTATACACGATCATGAACACTGAAGCTTTCTTT. Translating gives CASSLYTIMNTEAFF. The J gene is TRBJ1-1, the V gene TRBV7-2; D is unclear. Looked up from germline, CDR1 is SGHTA and CDR2 is FQGNSA. The V gene lost 2 bases and the J gene lost 0 bases, with 10 bases spanning the gap. The CDR3 runs 15 residues.

This clonotype was counted many times. The chain couples TRBV5-1 to TRBJ2-3, with D possibly matching TRBD1 (6 bases). The CDR3 sequence is 15 residues long. CDR1 SGHRS and CDR2 YFSETQ come from the germline V gene. V lost 0 bases, J lost 1 base, and 9 bases lay in between. The CDR3 coding sequence is TGCGCCAGCAGCTTGGCGACAGGAGGCACAGATACGCAGTATTTT. The encoded protein is CASSLATGGTDTQYF.

This clonotype was seen many times. The chain links TRBV20-1 to TRBJ1-1; D is ambiguous. The CDR3 is made up of 16 amino acids. Germline V lookup: CDR1 DFQATT, CDR2 SNEGSKA (reference sequence). Between the trimmed V and J ends, which lost 2 bases and 0 bases, there was a span of 16 bases. Written as DNA, the CDR3 is TGCAGTGCTAGATTCGCCGCGGGTGGGATGAACACTGAAGCTTTCTTT. This translates into CSARFAAGGMNTEAFF.

This clonotype has ten or more counts. The chain joins TRBV9 to TRBJ2-3; no definite D call. The CDR3 totals 14 residues. CDR1 and CDR2 from the germline V gene are SGDLS and YYNGEE. Trimming pared 4 bases from V and 4 bases from J, leaving 13 bases between. CDR3 loop: CASSMDGGSDTQYF. CDR3 nucleotide sequence: TGTGCCAGCAGCATGGACGGTGGGTCAGATACGCAGTATTTT.

This clonotype occurred a few times. The chain couples TRBV10-3 to TRBJ1-1; no definite D call. CDR3 length: 13 amino acids. Per germline, CDR1 ENHRY and CDR2 SYGVKD. The V end lost 11 bases, the J end lost 0 bases, and 13 bases lay between the germline ends. CDR3 nucleotides: TGTGCCCTGCGGGAGGGAATGAACACTGAAGCTTTCTTT. Amino acids: CALREGMNTEAFF.